The 15 T cell receptor beta chains given below trace back to one sample, sequenced in a study of technical replicates of blood from a handful of donors. Assay used: immunoSEQ multiplex PCR; TCRdb lists only in-frame clones, some missing. The repertoire consists of roughly 93,000 clones, with nearly 97% occurring once and the leading ten covering roughly 0.2%. Material: T cells isolated from PBMCs. The receptors derive from a human donor in good health.

The rearrangement joins TRBV6-5 to TRBJ1-5; D possibly corresponds to TRBD1 (6 bases). Per germline, CDR1 MNHEY and CDR2 SVGAGI. V dropped 6 bases and J dropped 7 bases, with 19 bases sitting between them. The CDR3 runs 15 residues. The CDR3 nucleotides are TGTGCCAGCAGATCAAAATCGACAGGCCGGCAGCCCCAGCATTTT. Its translation is CASRSKSTGRQPQHF.

The rearrangement uses TRBV18 and TRBJ1-2; 7 nucleotides match TRBD1. With 3 bases clipped from V and 3 bases from J, the junction kept 4 bases outside the gene matches. The CDR3 totals 14 residues. Germline CDR1 and CDR2: KGHSH and LQKENI. CDR3 in amino acids: CASSPRTGDYGYTF. The CDR3 nucleotides read TGTGCCAGCTCACCCAGGACAGGTGACTATGGCTACACCTTC.

The chain couples TRBV10-3 to TRBJ2-7; TRBD1 might be the D (6 bases). V was cut by 5 bases and J by 3 bases, with 14 bases left in between. The CDR3 totals 14 residues. Germline assignment: CDR1 ENHRY and CDR2 SYGVKD. CDR3: CAISQQGTNYEQYF. The CDR3 nucleotides are TGTGCCATCAGTCAACAGGGAACTAACTACGAGCAGTACTTC.

The rearrangement links TRBV4-1 to TRBJ2-7, with 11 bases lining up with TRBD1. The CDR3 covers 14 residues. In germline, CDR1 is MGHRA, CDR2 YSYEKL. V was pared by 5 bases and J by 6 bases, with 6 bases of the junction left unmatched. As DNA, the CDR3 is TGCGCCAGCAGCGCCACCGGGACAGGGGGCGAGCAGTACTTC. This sequence encodes CASSATGTGGEQYF.

The chain combines TRBV6-6 with TRBJ2-2; D is perhaps TRBD2 (5 bases). The V gene's germline CDR1 is MNHNY and CDR2 SVGAGI (reference sequence). This CDR3 comprises 13 residues. V lost 5 bases, J lost 7 bases, and 11 bases lay in between. The CDR3 protein is CASSGLRSGELFF. The CDR3 DNA is TGTGCCAGCAGTGGACTTAGAAGCGGGGAGCTGTTTTTT.

Only one count was recorded for this clone. The gene calls are TRBV5-4 and TRBJ2-1, with 8 nucleotides matching TRBD1. Per germline, CDR1 SGHNT and CDR2 YYREEE (reference sequence). This CDR3 has 15 amino acids. V lost 0 bases to trimming and J lost 6 bases; unmatched junction nucleotides: 5. CDR3 nucleotide sequence: TGTGCCAGCAGCTTGGGCCCGGGACAGGCCAATGAGCAGTTCTTC. Protein product: CASSLGPGQANEQFF.

The rearrangement links TRBV2 to TRBJ1-5; D remains ambiguous. The CDR3 contains 13 residues. From germline, CDR1 is SNHLY and CDR2 FYNNEI. Trimming took off 6 bases at V and 0 bases at J, with 6 bases between the two ends. CDR3 residues: CASSAYSNQPQHF. CDR3 coding DNA: TGTGCCAGCAGCGCGTATAGCAATCAGCCCCAGCATTTT.

The CDR3 reads CASSIGTGGNGYTF. Written as DNA, the CDR3 is TGTGCCAGTAGTATAGGGACAGGGGGGAATGGCTACACCTTC. The genes are TRBV19 and TRBJ1-2, with 10 bases matching TRBD1. Trimming at V came to 1 base and at J to 6 bases, leaving 2 bases not matched to a gene. This CDR3 has 14 residues. Germline CDR1 LNHDA, CDR2 SQIVND (reference sequence).

The chain links TRBV19 to TRBJ1-1; TRBD1 is a possible D gene (5 bases). In germline, CDR1 is LNHDA, CDR2 SQIVND (reference sequence). CDR3 length: 14 residues. Trimming cost V 6 bases and J 4 bases, with 15 bases left between them. CDR3: CASRASTGVTEAFF. The CDR3 bases are TGTGCCAGTAGGGCGTCAACAGGTGTCACTGAAGCTTTCTTT.

The rearrangement links TRBV4-1 to TRBJ1-1, with D possibly matching TRBD1 (5 bases). The CDR3 length is 17 residues. Germline V gene data show CDR1 as MGHRA and CDR2 as YSYEKL. Trimming took off 2 bases at V and 6 bases at J, with 22 bases between the two ends. The chain's CDR3 is CASSQWWGTQGTPEAFF. DNA of the CDR3: TGCGCCAGCAGCCAATGGTGGGGAACTCAGGGTACCCCTGAAGCTTTCTTT.

The V call is TRBV29-1, the J call TRBJ2-2, with D hard to call. Looked up from germline, CDR1 is SQVTM and CDR2 is ANQGSEA. CDR3 size: 11 residues. V lost 4 bases, J lost 9 bases, and 9 bases lay in between. The CDR3 DNA follows: TGCAGCGTTGCCCACTCGAGGGAGCTGTTTTTT. Translation gives CSVAHSRELFF.

J is TRBJ1-5 and V is TRBV19, with 8 bases identical to TRBD1. The CDR3 runs to 17 residues. Trimming at V came to 2 bases and at J to 5 bases, leaving 11 bases not matched to a gene. Germline values: CDR1 LNHDA, CDR2 SQIVND (reference sequence). CDR3 sequence reads: CASSIWEGSGGHQPQHF. DNA for the CDR3: TGTGCCAGTAGTATATGGGAAGGATCAGGGGGCCATCAGCCCCAGCATTTT. Full variable domain (missing parts from reference TRBV19 and TRBJ1-5): DGGITQSPKYLFRKEGQNVTLSCEQNLNHDAMYWYRQDPGQGLRLIYYSQIVNDFQKGDIAEGYSVSREKKESFPLTVTSAQKNPTAFYLCASSIWEGSGGHQPQHFGDGTRLSIL.

This chain uses TRBV7-2 with TRBJ1-1; D unresolved. The CDR3 has 13 residues. Germline CDR1 SGHTA, CDR2 FQGNSA. The ends were cut back, 1 base at V and 1 base at J, with 4 bases in the middle. The CDR3 DNA reads as TGTGCCAGCAGCTTAGATCAGAACACTGAAGCTTTCTTT. This codes for CASSLDQNTEAFF. Based on the CDR3 plus reference TRBV7-2 and TRBJ1-1, the full variable domain is GAGVSQSPSNKVTEKGKDVELRCDPISGHTALYWYRQSLGQGLEFLIYFQGNSAPDKSGLPSDRFSAERTGGSVSTLTIQRTQQEDSAVYLCASSLDQNTEAFFGQGTRLTVV.

This rearrangement joins TRBV28 to TRBJ2-1, with 13 bases fitting TRBD2. The CDR3 runs to 16 residues. Germline-derived CDR1 and CDR2 are MDHEN and SYDVKM. Germline trimming cut 5 bases from V and 7 bases from J; bases unmatched to any gene: 8. In nucleotides, the CDR3 is TGTGCCAGCAGTCGGACTAGCGGGAGTTTCGGGAATGAGCAGTTCTTC. Residues: CASSRTSGSFGNEQFF.

The chain recombines TRBV28 with TRBJ1-1; 7 positions agree with TRBD1. The CDR3 loop spans 15 amino acids. The ends lost 6 bases at V and 5 bases at J; junction bases unmatched: 12. Germline V gene sequence: CDR1 MDHEN, CDR2 SYDVKM. The CDR3 region has the DNA TGTGCCAGCAGATCTAACAGGGGAACATGGACTGAAGCTTTCTTT. Amino acids: CASRSNRGTWTEAFF.